This TCR beta chain derives from a study of T cells in Graves' hyperthyroidism and ophthalmopathy. With 7 bases clipped from V and 5 bases from J, the junction kept 7 bases outside the gene matches. The CDR3 spans 13 residues. Germline V CDR1 and CDR2: DFQATT, SNEGSKA (reference sequence). Amplification yielded TCR beta CDR3 regions, with RNA transcripts as the source. First-round RT-PCR with HTBI primers amplified the TCR CDR3 region. Each CDR3 protein is one row after TCRdb ran MiXCR on the multiplex PCR reads. This table has a few hundred thousand distinct CDR3 sequences, 14% to 15% appearing once.

The J gene is TRBJ2-5, the V gene TRBV20-1; 10 bases match TRBD1. Sequencing was carried out using blood. This TCR was recovered from a woman aged 25 to 39 with Graves' hyperthyroidism. CDR3 sequence reads: CSVGTGAEETQYF. Written as DNA, the CDR3 is TGCAGTGTCGGGACAGGGGCGGAGGAGACCCAGTACTTC.